The 19 T cell receptor beta chains below come from one sample, sequenced in a study of blood T cell repertoires in COVID-19. Repertoires were generated with immunoSEQ multiplex PCR, while TCRdb's copy carries only in-frame clones and drops some. The sample has approximately 500,000 clones, 80% to 90% seen once. Specimen: peripheral blood. Receptors were obtained from a human donor in a cohort sampled during active COVID-19.

The rearrangement joins TRBV27 to TRBJ2-1; tentative D call: TRBD1 (5 bases). V lost 3 bases, J lost 7 bases, and 13 bases lay in between. The germline CDR1 and CDR2 sequences are MNHEY and SMNVEV (reference sequence). The CDR3 length is 14 residues. The CDR3 nucleotides read TGTGCCAGCAGTTTGGCCAGGGCCGGAAATGAGCAGTTCTTC. This gives the protein CASSLARAGNEQFF.

This clone was seen once. The gene calls are TRBV5-1 and TRBJ2-5; D gene ambiguous. Germline V gene sequence: CDR1 SGHRS, CDR2 YFSETQ. The CDR3 sequence is 12 residues long. Trimming took 4 bases from V and 0 from J, leaving 4 bases between them. CDR3 protein: CASSQYQETQYF. The CDR3 nucleotides read TGCGCCAGCAGCCAGTACCAAGAGACCCAGTACTTC. The full variable domain, rest sourced from reference TRBV5-1 and TRBJ2-5, is KAGVTQTPRYLIKTRGQQVTLSCSPISGHRSVSWYQQTPGQGLQFLFEYFSETQRNKGNFPGRFSGRQFSNSRSEMNVSTLELGDSALYLCASSQYQETQYFGPGTRLLVL.

The V gene is TRBV4-2, the J gene TRBJ2-1; 14 bases are shared with TRBD2. Looked up from germline, CDR1 is LGHNA and CDR2 is YNFKEQ. The CDR3 is 17 residues long. V trimming: 0 bases; J trimming: 9 bases; junction bases outside the gene matches: 7. CDR3 nucleotide sequence: TGTGCCAGCAGCCAAGAAGTGGGACTAGCGGGAGAAGCTGAGCAGTTCTTC. This codes for CASSQEVGLAGEAEQFF.

The genes are TRBV9 and TRBJ2-5, with 15 bases lining up with TRBD2. The germline V gene has CDR1 SGDLS and CDR2 YYNGEE. The CDR3 length is 17 residues. V was pared by 4 bases and J by 4 bases, with 8 bases of the junction left unmatched. The CDR3 here is CASSSPLGLAGGETQYF. The CDR3 DNA follows: TGTGCCAGCAGCTCACCATTGGGACTAGCGGGAGGAGAGACCCAGTACTTC.

The rearrangement joins TRBV7-3 to TRBJ2-1; tentatively, D is TRBD2 (6 bases). Germline V gene data show CDR1 as SGHTA and CDR2 as FQGTGA. Deletions cut 0 bases from V and 2 bases from J, with 11 bases between. The CDR3 length is 16 residues. The CDR3 DNA is TGTGCCAGCAGCTTAACTCCGGGAGCGGCCTACAATGAGCAGTTCTTC. Its protein product is CASSLTPGAAYNEQFF.

The chain links TRBV27 to TRBJ2-6, with 8 bases fitting TRBD2. V shed 5 bases, J shed 0 bases, and the junction held 6 bases outside the gene matches. The CDR3 covers 17 residues. CDR1 and CDR2 (germline): MNHEY, SMNVEV (reference sequence). In DNA, the CDR3 is TGTGCCAGCAGTAGGGGACTAGACCTCTCTGGGGCCAACGTCCTGACTTTC. Amino acid sequence: CASSRGLDLSGANVLTF.

The chain couples TRBV5-1 to TRBJ2-2; 8 bases line up with TRBD2. The trim removed 0 bases at V and 0 bases at J, leaving 1 base unmatched. Germline loops: CDR1 SGHRS, CDR2 YFSETQ. This CDR3 is 16 amino acids long. CDR3: CASSLELAANTGELFF. The CDR3 nucleotides are TGCGCCAGCAGCTTGGAACTAGCGGCGAACACCGGGGAGCTGTTTTTT.

DNA for the CDR3: TGTGCCAGCAGTTACGGGTCTAGCGGGAGAGGTGAGCAGTTCTTC. This encodes CASSYGSSGRGEQFF. The chain is built from TRBV6-5 and TRBJ2-1, with 10 bases aligning to TRBD2. J gave up 9 bases and V 2 bases, and 7 bases lay outside the gene matches. CDR1 and CDR2 from the germline V gene are MNHEY and SVGAGI. CDR3 length: 15 residues.

This chain uses TRBV29-1 with TRBJ1-2; 8 bases are shared with TRBD1. With 5 bases clipped from V and 5 bases from J, the junction kept 7 bases outside the gene matches. Germline CDR1 reads SQVTM; CDR2 reads ANQGSEA. The CDR3 covers 13 residues. CDR3 in amino acids: CSVRQGIEYGYTF. CDR3 in DNA: TGCAGCGTTAGACAGGGGATAGAATATGGCTACACCTTC.

The rearrangement joins TRBV28 to TRBJ1-1; D is possibly TRBD1 (5 bases). In germline, CDR1 is MDHEN, CDR2 SYDVKM. The V end was cut by 8 bases, the J end by 4 bases, with 23 bases between. This CDR3 comprises 16 residues. As DNA, the CDR3 is TGTGCCAGCCCTCCGAATTTAGCGGCAGGGAGCACTGAAGCTTTCTTT. Protein sequence: CASPPNLAAGSTEAFF.

The J gene is TRBJ2-7, the V gene TRBV9, with 9 bases that match TRBD2. This CDR3 has 14 residues. Germline CDR1 is SGDLS and CDR2 is YYNGEE. Trimming took 4 bases from V and 3 from J; bases not matched to a gene: 5. The CDR3 loop reads CASSIGLANYEQYF. CDR3 nucleotides: TGTGCCAGCAGCATTGGACTAGCGAACTACGAGCAGTACTTC.

J is TRBJ2-5 and V is TRBV7-2; TRBD1 matches at 7 bases. Germline loops: CDR1 SGHTA, CDR2 FQGNSA. The CDR3 is 16 residues long. The trim removed 5 bases at V and 3 bases at J, leaving 12 bases unmatched. CDR3 sequence: CASSPTGTANEETQYF. DNA for the CDR3: TGTGCCAGCAGCCCCACGGGGACAGCCAACGAAGAGACCCAGTACTTC.

V usage is TRBV29-1 and J usage is TRBJ1-1, with D tentatively TRBD1 (5 bases). V was trimmed by 4 bases and J by 2 bases, leaving 14 bases between them. The CDR3 is made up of 14 amino acids. In germline, CDR1 is SQVTM, CDR2 ANQGSEA. CDR3 region: CSVVYGGHNTEAFF. CDR3 sequence (DNA): TGCAGCGTTGTATACGGGGGTCATAACACTGAAGCTTTCTTT.

J is TRBJ1-6 and V is TRBV2; the D gene is possibly TRBD1 (5 bases). The CDR3 contains 13 residues. V dropped 7 bases and J dropped 7 bases, with 11 bases sitting between them. CDR1 and CDR2 (germline): SNHLY, FYNNEI. This CDR3 reads CASMMTVNSPLHF. CDR3 DNA sequence: TGTGCCAGCATGATGACAGTGAATTCACCCCTCCACTTT.

In its sample, this clone was seen once. The J gene is TRBJ2-6, the V gene TRBV11-1, with D possibly TRBD1 on 5 matching bases. V was trimmed by 1 base and J by 2 bases, leaving 9 bases between them. The CDR3 length is 16 residues. Germline V lookup: CDR1 SGHAT, CDR2 FQDESV (reference sequence). CDR3 in amino acids: CASSLGAGPGANVLTF. CDR3 DNA: TGTGCCAGCAGCTTAGGGGCAGGGCCTGGGGCCAACGTCCTGACTTTC.

The chain is built from TRBV9 and TRBJ1-2; 10 bases fit TRBD1. Germline loops: CDR1 SGDLS, CDR2 YYNGEE. V was pared by 3 bases and J by 6 bases, with 8 bases of the junction left unmatched. The CDR3 consists of 15 residues. DNA for the CDR3: TGTGCCAGCAGCGGCCCGGGACAGGGGACGGATGGCTACACCTTC. Protein: CASSGPGQGTDGYTF.

CDR3 DNA sequence: TGTGCCAGCAGTCCCCCTAAGACAAAGCAGTTCTTC. Encoded protein: CASSPPKTKQFF. The rearrangement links TRBV28 to TRBJ2-1, with no clear D. The germline V gene has CDR1 MDHEN and CDR2 SYDVKM. The CDR3 has 12 amino acids. V lost 5 bases to trimming and J lost 11 bases, with 13 bases between them.

The rearrangement joins TRBV4-3 to TRBJ2-1, with TRBD2 matching 13 bases. V lost 1 base and J lost 8; bases outside the gene matches: 5. The germline CDR1 and CDR2 sequences are LGHNA and YSLEER. The CDR3 contains 16 residues. The CDR3 DNA reads TGCGCCAGCAGCCAAGGGACTAGCGGGAGTACAGATGAGCAGTTCTTC. Its protein is CASSQGTSGSTDEQFF.

The chain carries TRBV28 and TRBJ1-5; unclear D gene. Trimming took off 3 bases at V and 0 bases at J, with 6 bases between the two ends. This CDR3 spans 14 amino acids. Germline-derived CDR1 and CDR2 are MDHEN and SYDVKM. The CDR3 DNA reads as TGTGCCAGCAGTTTGGCAGTTAGCAATCAGCCCCAGCATTTT. As protein: CASSLAVSNQPQHF.